This TCR beta chain was recovered during a study of identical twins. Notes on the study in general: Models predicted less out-of-frame TCR alpha sharing in monozygotic twins than was found. For cord blood, abundant beta clonotypes had fewer insertions, unlike memory repertoires, which showed none.

Trimming at V came to 6 bases and at J to 2 bases, leaving 15 bases not matched to a gene. The CDR3 covers 19 residues. Points on this clonotype: Its antigen is not identified.

TCRdb reanalysed the 5' RACE reads using MiXCR and keeps one entry per CDR3 protein. The sample shows about 210,000 distinct CDR3 sequences, approximately 9% of them seen only once. Sequencing was done on a sample of memory (CD45RO+) T cells sorted from blood. This receptor was obtained from a woman younger than 30 in good health. The chain employs TRBV12-3 or TRBV12-4 and TRBJ2-6, with 8 positions matching TRBD1. The CDR3 sequence: CASSPDFGTGNPGANVLTF. CDR3 DNA sequence: TGTGCCAGCAGCCCTGACTTTGGGACAGGTAATCCTGGGGCCAACGTCCTGACTTTC.